Listed here are 26 T cell receptor beta chains from one sample, sequenced in a study of shared clonotypes between healthy human individuals. The repertoire was sequenced with immunoSEQ multiplex PCR; TCRdb's copy has only in-frame clones and lacks some. The sample records over 2 million clones, 85% to 95% being singletons. What was sequenced was naive CD4+ T cells sorted from blood. The sample's subset: CD45RA+ positively selected. All receptors come from a man in his late teens or twenties in good health.

This clone appeared a few times. The V gene is TRBV30, the J gene TRBJ1-2, with D uncertain. Germline V gives CDR1 GTSNPN, CDR2 SVGIG (reference sequence). The CDR3 is made up of 12 amino acids. V lost 1 base, J lost 4 bases, and 7 bases lay in between. The CDR3 region has the DNA TGTGCCTGGAGTGATACCCTCTATGGCTACACCTTC. Translating it yields CAWSDTLYGYTF.

This chain links TRBV5-1 with TRBJ1-1; 8 bases match TRBD1. This CDR3 comprises 14 residues. J gave up 4 bases and V 4 bases, and 6 bases lay outside the gene matches. Per germline, CDR1 SGHRS and CDR2 YFSETQ. For the CDR3, the DNA is TGCGCCAGCAGCAATACAGGGGGGTTCACTGAAGCTTTCTTT. Its translation: CASSNTGGFTEAFF.

The genes are TRBV6-5 and TRBJ2-3; TRBD1 aligns across 7 bases. The CDR3 loop spans 15 amino acids. V was clipped by 6 bases and J by 0 bases; unmatched bases: 6. CDR1 is MNHEY and CDR2 is SVGAGI in the germline V gene. The CDR3 DNA is TGTGCCAGCAGCCATGGGACAGCTAGCACAGATACGCAGTATTTT. This encodes CASSHGTASTDTQYF.

In regard to this clone: Within the sample, other DNA sequences also encode this same CDR3. The V and J genes are TRBV10-3 and TRBJ1-1; no clear D gene. V lost 3 bases, J lost 0 bases, and 5 bases lay in between. Germline V gene data show CDR1 as ENHRY and CDR2 as SYGVKD. The CDR3 spans 13 residues. The DNA for the CDR3 is TGTGCCATCAGTGAAGGCGTGAACACTGAAGCTTTCTTT. This codes for CAISEGVNTEAFF.

The rearrangement links TRBV18 to TRBJ2-3; a possible D gene is TRBD2 (6 bases). Germline CDR1 KGHSH, CDR2 LQKENI. V was clipped by 4 bases and J by 0 bases, with 11 bases between them. This CDR3 comprises 15 residues. This CDR3 is CASSRAGSSTDTQYF. The CDR3, as DNA: TGTGCCAGCTCACGGGCGGGGTCTAGCACAGATACGCAGTATTTT.

The chain combines TRBV10-3 with TRBJ2-7, with 11 bases fitting TRBD2. CDR1 is ENHRY, CDR2 SYGVKD, per germline. Unmatched junction bases numbered 9, after V lost 3 bases and J lost 2 bases. The CDR3 has 17 amino acids. The CDR3 region is CAISDRGLAGGPYEQYF. In DNA, the CDR3 is TGTGCCATCAGTGATAGAGGGCTAGCGGGAGGACCCTACGAGCAGTACTTC.

This clone was counted once. The rearrangement links TRBV7-9 to TRBJ2-1, with TRBD2 as a possible D gene (5 bases). CDR1 is SEHNR, CDR2 FQNEAQ, per germline (reference sequence). This CDR3 comprises 15 residues. V shed 5 bases and J shed 0 bases, with 11 bases lying between them. The DNA of the CDR3 is TGTGCCAGCAGCGCAACTAGGGACTCCTACAATGAGCAGTTCTTC. It specifies CASSATRDSYNEQFF.

The chain combines TRBV5-1 with TRBJ1-1; unclear D gene. This CDR3 is 15 amino acids long. Trimming removed 1 base from V and 2 bases from J, with 12 bases in between. CDR1 is SGHRS, CDR2 YFSETQ, per germline. The CDR3 region is CASSLNLAENTEAFF. Here the CDR3 DNA reads TGCGCCAGCAGCTTGAATTTGGCAGAAAACACTGAAGCTTTCTTT.

The V and J genes are TRBV7-9 and TRBJ2-6, with TRBD1 matching over 8 bases. After removal of 5 bases from V and 2 bases from J, the junction contained 11 bases not matched to a gene. Germline V lookup: CDR1 SEHNR, CDR2 FQNEAQ (reference sequence). The CDR3 has 18 residues. The CDR3 loop is CASSPAKRTGPGANVLTF. Here the CDR3 DNA reads TGTGCCAGCAGCCCAGCCAAACGGACAGGGCCTGGGGCCAACGTCCTGACTTTC.

J is TRBJ2-7 and V is TRBV5-5, with TRBD2 identical over 8 bases. The CDR3 is made up of 15 amino acids. CDR1 and CDR2 (germline): SGHKS, YYEKEE (reference sequence). The V and J ends lost 4 bases and 0 bases, in that order; junction bases with no gene match: 6. The CDR3 sequence: CASSQLAASSYEQYF. CDR3 DNA: TGTGCCAGCAGCCAACTAGCGGCGAGCTCCTACGAGCAGTACTTC.

This chain joins TRBV5-1 and TRBJ2-7; TRBD1 might be the D (5 bases). Germline CDR1 is SGHRS and CDR2 is YFSETQ. The CDR3 is made up of 18 amino acids. V lost 0 bases and J 1 base, leaving 20 bases between the germline ends. CDR3 region: CASSLGQLLLSGSYEQYF. CDR3 DNA sequence: TGCGCCAGCAGCTTGGGACAGCTACTTCTCTCTGGGTCCTACGAGCAGTACTTC. The variable domain in full, completed from reference TRBV5-1 and TRBJ2-7, reads KAGVTQTPRYLIKTRGQQVTLSCSPISGHRSVSWYQQTPGQGLQFLFEYFSETQRNKGNFPGRFSGRQFSNSRSEMNVSTLELGDSALYLCASSLGQLLLSGSYEQYFGPGTRLTVT.

The V call is TRBV5-1, the J call TRBJ1-2; 8 positions match TRBD1. After removal of 4 bases from V and 4 bases from J, the junction contained 6 bases not matched to a gene. The CDR3 has 14 residues. Germline CDR1 SGHRS, CDR2 YFSETQ. The CDR3 DNA reads TGCGCCAGCAGCCCACAGGGGGAAGGCTATGGCTACACCTTC. It translates to CASSPQGEGYGYTF.

The chain is built from TRBV19 and TRBJ1-2; 9 bases line up with TRBD1. Germline CDR1 reads LNHDA; CDR2 reads SQIVND (reference sequence). Trimming took 4 bases from V and 6 from J; bases not matched to a gene: 9. The CDR3 totals 15 residues. The CDR3 nucleotides are TGTGCCAGTAGTACCCCGGGACAGGGTAAAGATGGCTACACCTTC. Encoded protein: CASSTPGQGKDGYTF. The variable domain in full, completed from reference TRBV19 and TRBJ1-2, reads DGGITQSPKYLFRKEGQNVTLSCEQNLNHDAMYWYRQDPGQGLRLIYYSQIVNDFQKGDIAEGYSVSREKKESFPLTVTSAQKNPTAFYLCASSTPGQGKDGYTFGSGTRLTVV.

The chain carries TRBV6-1 and TRBJ1-5, with D possibly TRBD1 on 5 matching bases. The CDR3 is made up of 14 amino acids. V dropped 3 bases and J dropped 4 bases, with 10 bases sitting between them. Germline V gene data show CDR1 as MNHNS and CDR2 as SASEGT. The CDR3 nucleotides read TGTGCCAGCAGTGATCAGGGTCTGAATCAGCCCCAGCATTTT. It codes for CASSDQGLNQPQHF.

The chain combines TRBV7-8 with TRBJ1-1; 9 bases agree with TRBD1. Trimming took 7 bases from V and 2 from J; bases not matched to a gene: 17. The CDR3 covers 18 residues. Germline CDR1 SGHVS, CDR2 FQNEAQ. The CDR3 spells CASIPGTGFVPYNTEAFF. CDR3 nucleotide sequence: TGTGCCAGCATCCCAGGGACAGGGTTTGTCCCATATAACACTGAAGCTTTCTTT. The whole variable domain, filled in from reference TRBV7-8 and TRBJ1-1, reads GAGVSQSPRYKVAKRGQDVALRCDPISGHVSLFWYQQALGQGPEFLTYFQNEAQLDKSGLPSDRFFAERPEGSVSTLKIQRTQQEDSAVYLCASIPGTGFVPYNTEAFFGQGTRLTVV.

The chain uses TRBV18 and TRBJ2-1; 7 nucleotides align to TRBD1. Germline CDR1 and CDR2: KGHSH and LQKENI. The CDR3 is 13 amino acids. Trimming took 5 bases from V and 9 from J; bases not matched to a gene: 7. The CDR3 bases are TGTGCCAGCTCATCCCACAGGGGCGCTGAGCAGTTCTTC. Its translation is CASSSHRGAEQFF.

This chain uses TRBV10-3 with TRBJ1-2, with D perhaps matching TRBD1 (5 bases). The CDR3 spans 11 residues. Germline CDR1 is ENHRY and CDR2 is SYGVKD. The V end lost 3 bases, the J end lost 13 bases, and 12 bases lay between the germline ends. CDR3 loop: CAISDREAVTF. For the CDR3, the DNA is TGTGCCATCAGTGACAGGGAGGCCGTCACCTTC.

The chain's CDR3 is CASSPTGGDTQYF. CDR3 nucleotide sequence: TGTGCCAGCAGTCCCACAGGGGGGGATACGCAGTATTTT. The V gene is TRBV9, the J gene TRBJ2-3; TRBD1 matches 8 bases. V dropped 5 bases and J dropped 6; count of bases not matched to a gene: 5. Germline CDR1 reads SGDLS; CDR2 reads YYNGEE. CDR3 length equals 13 residues.

The V gene is TRBV5-4, the J gene TRBJ1-2; weak D call: TRBD1 (5 bases). Germline V gene sequence: CDR1 SGHNT, CDR2 YYREEE (reference sequence). Trimming removed 10 bases from V and 6 bases from J, with 25 bases in between. This CDR3 region has 15 residues. In nucleotides, the CDR3 is TGTGCCGCTACGGGGCCAGGACTCGAAACTAATGGCTACACCTTC. Residues: CAATGPGLETNGYTF.

This sequence joins TRBV2 and TRBJ2-1; 10 bases are a match to TRBD2. From germline, CDR1 is SNHLY and CDR2 FYNNEI. V gave up 4 bases and J gave up 10 bases; unmatched junction bases: 4. The CDR3 has 13 residues. The CDR3 loop is CASSASGSGEQFF. DNA for the CDR3: TGTGCCAGCAGTGCTAGCGGGAGTGGAGAGCAGTTCTTC.

V usage is TRBV28 and J usage is TRBJ1-5; TRBD1 might be the D (5 bases). The CDR3 consists of 15 residues. CDR1 is MDHEN, CDR2 SYDVKM, per germline. Trimming shortened V by 7 bases and J by 2 bases, and 15 bases separated the two germline ends. The CDR3 reads CASIESLTGNQPQHF. CDR3 DNA: TGTGCCAGCATCGAAAGTTTGACAGGCAATCAGCCCCAGCATTTT. The complete variable domain, with remaining parts taken from reference TRBV28 and TRBJ1-5, reads DVKVTQSSRYLVKRTGEKVFLECVQDMDHENMFWYRQDPGLGLRLIYFSYDVKMKEKGDIPEGYSVSREKKERFSLILESASTNQTSMYLCASIESLTGNQPQHFGDGTRLSIL.

The rearrangement uses TRBV5-4 and TRBJ2-7; 8 bases are shared with TRBD2. V shed 3 bases and J 3 bases; nucleotides not matched to a gene: 8. CDR1 is SGHNT, CDR2 YYREEE, per germline (reference sequence). There are 15 residues in the CDR3. The CDR3 is CASSSGLVGGYEQYF. DNA for the CDR3: TGTGCCAGCAGCTCGGGACTAGTGGGAGGCTACGAGCAGTACTTC.

On this clone itself: This specimen includes other DNA sequences encoding the same CDR3. The genes are TRBV5-1 and TRBJ2-5; 8 nucleotides agree with TRBD1. With 5 bases clipped from V and 2 bases from J, the junction kept 2 bases outside the gene matches. Germline V CDR1 and CDR2: SGHRS, YFSETQ. The CDR3 consists of 13 residues. The CDR3 is CASRTGVQETQYF. In DNA, the CDR3 is TGCGCCAGCAGGACAGGGGTACAAGAGACCCAGTACTTC.

The V call is TRBV27, the J call TRBJ2-7; 8 bases align to TRBD1. Germline V gives CDR1 MNHEY, CDR2 SMNVEV (reference sequence). V shed 4 bases and J 2 bases; nucleotides not matched to a gene: 4. CDR3 length: 14 residues. The CDR3 region has the DNA TGTGCCAGCAGTTACGGACAGGGCACCTACGAGCAGTACTTC. Translation gives CASSYGQGTYEQYF.

J is TRBJ1-1 and V is TRBV7-2; D remains ambiguous. This CDR3 region has 16 residues. Germline V lookup: CDR1 SGHTA, CDR2 FQGNSA. Trimming removed 5 bases from V and 0 bases from J, with 16 bases in between. The CDR3 here is CASSPLGKRMNTEAFF. CDR3 coding DNA: TGTGCCAGCAGCCCTCTTGGTAAGCGGATGAACACTGAAGCTTTCTTT. The full variable domain, in which reference TRBV7-2 and TRBJ1-1 provide the parts outside the CDR3, is GAGVSQSPSNKVTEKGKDVELRCDPISGHTALYWYRQSLGQGLEFLIYFQGNSAPDKSGLPSDRFSAERTGGSVSTLTIQRTQQEDSAVYLCASSPLGKRMNTEAFFGQGTRLTVV.

The genes are TRBV11-2 and TRBJ2-7, with 7 bases aligning to TRBD2. This CDR3 has 15 residues. Trimming at V came to 0 bases and at J to 1 base, leaving 3 bases not matched to a gene. CDR1 is SGHAT, CDR2 FQNNGV, per germline. The CDR3 DNA is TGTGCCAGCAGCTTAGAGGGGGGAGGGTCCTACGAGCAGTACTTC. Residues: CASSLEGGGSYEQYF.